A single sample is the source of the 16 T cell receptor beta chains below, sequenced in a study of cytomegalovirus exposure and HLA in healthy donors. 60 Vbeta and 13 Jbeta primers were used in PCR. Clones were sequenced by immunoSEQ multiplex PCR, and TCRdb holds only the in-frame ones, with some missing. The sample has about 110,000 clones; roughly 80% are singletons. What was sequenced was PBMCs. The source is a man aged 25 to 45 in good health and CMV-seropositive.

The chain has TRBV10-3 and TRBJ2-4; the match to TRBD1 covers 7 bases. V shed 4 bases and J 11 bases; nucleotides not matched to a gene: 8. Per germline, CDR1 ENHRY and CDR2 SYGVKD. CDR3 size: 13 residues. The CDR3: CAISGRDRGVQYF. CDR3 nucleotides: TGTGCCATCAGTGGACGGGACAGAGGCGTTCAGTACTTC.

V is TRBV5-1 and J is TRBJ1-1; possibly TRBD1 for D (5 bases). With 4 bases removed from V and 1 base from J, the gap between germline ends came to 8 bases. The CDR3 has 13 amino acids. The germline V gene encodes CDR1 SGHRS and CDR2 YFSETQ. The CDR3 region has the DNA TGCGCCAGCAGCCCGACAGCGAACACTGAAGCTTTCTTT. It yields the protein CASSPTANTEAFF.

V is TRBV9 and J is TRBJ2-7; 7 bases line up with TRBD2. This CDR3 is built from 15 residues. Trimming took 3 bases from V and 7 from J; bases not matched to a gene: 13. Germline V gives CDR1 SGDLS, CDR2 YYNGEE. The chain's CDR3 is CASSGGEGSRSEQYF. The CDR3 nucleotides are TGTGCCAGCAGCGGGGGGGAGGGTTCAAGATCGGAGCAGTACTTC. The full variable domain, in which reference TRBV9 and TRBJ2-7 provide the parts outside the CDR3, is DSGVTQTPKHLITATGQRVTLRCSPRSGDLSVYWYQQSLDQGLQFLIQYYNGEERAKGNILERFSAQQFPDLHSELNLSSLELGDSALYFCASSGGEGSRSEQYFGPGTRLTVT.

This clone was recorded a few times. This chain uses TRBV5-1 with TRBJ1-5, with TRBD1 as a possible D gene (5 bases). Germline V gene data show CDR1 as SGHRS and CDR2 as YFSETQ. V shed 4 bases and J shed 4 bases, with 9 bases lying between them. There are 13 residues in the CDR3. The CDR3 reads CASSAGPNQPQHF. Written as DNA, the CDR3 is TGCGCCAGCAGCGCGGGGCCTAATCAGCCCCAGCATTTT. The whole variable domain, remainder taken from reference TRBV5-1 and TRBJ1-5, is KAGVTQTPRYLIKTRGQQVTLSCSPISGHRSVSWYQQTPGQGLQFLFEYFSETQRNKGNFPGRFSGRQFSNSRSEMNVSTLELGDSALYLCASSAGPNQPQHFGDGTRLSIL.

This chain links TRBV11-2 with TRBJ2-6; 15 nucleotides match TRBD2. This CDR3 is built from 19 residues. V lost 4 bases to trimming and J lost 0 bases; unmatched junction nucleotides: 4. CDR1 is SGHAT, CDR2 FQNNGV, per germline. CDR3 region: CASSSGLAGGSSGANVLTF. The CDR3 region has the DNA TGTGCCAGCAGCTCGGGACTAGCGGGGGGCTCCTCTGGGGCCAACGTCCTGACTTTC.

This chain uses TRBV5-4 with TRBJ2-1; D is possibly TRBD2 (6 bases). V was cut by 4 bases and J by 1 base, with 15 bases left in between. Germline values: CDR1 SGHNT, CDR2 YYREEE (reference sequence). The CDR3 loop spans 16 amino acids. The CDR3 loop reads CASSVQQRASYNEQFF. CDR3 bases: TGTGCCAGCAGCGTTCAACAGCGGGCGTCCTACAATGAGCAGTTCTTC.

For the CDR3, the DNA is TGTGCCAGCAGTCCACAGGGGAATCAGCCCCAGCATTTT. This codes for CASSPQGNQPQHF. The chain has TRBV6-4 and TRBJ1-5, with TRBD1 matching 7 bases. The CDR3 spans 13 residues. Trimming cost V 5 bases and J 4 bases; bases outside gene matches: 2. Germline CDR1 and CDR2: MRHNA and SNTAGT.

This sequence joins TRBV6-5 and TRBJ2-4; 7 nucleotides match TRBD1. The CDR3 spans 15 residues. Germline V gene sequence: CDR1 MNHEY, CDR2 SVGAGI. V dropped 5 bases and J dropped 0; count of bases not matched to a gene: 4. CDR3 sequence: CASSQGDRAKNIQYF. CDR3 coding DNA: TGTGCCAGCAGTCAAGGGGACAGAGCCAAAAACATTCAGTACTTC.

V usage is TRBV5-6 and J usage is TRBJ1-2, with 10 bases matching TRBD1. The CDR3 has 14 residues. Trimming at V came to 4 bases and at J to 3 bases, leaving 3 bases not matched to a gene. Germline CDR1 SGHDT, CDR2 YYEEEE. The CDR3 DNA reads as TGTGCCAGCAGCGGGGGACAGGGGTACTATGGCTACACCTTC. Translated: CASSGGQGYYGYTF.

J is TRBJ1-1 and V is TRBV7-6; D perhaps matches TRBD1 (6 bases). From germline, CDR1 is SGHVS and CDR2 FNYEAQ. The CDR3 totals 14 residues. V lost 5 bases and J 3 bases, leaving 13 bases between the germline ends. The CDR3 bases are TGTGCCAGCAGCCCCCTCCCAGGGGACACTGAAGCTTTCTTT. It is translated as CASSPLPGDTEAFF.

This clone was seen a few times. V gene TRBV6-1 combines with J gene TRBJ1-6; D is ambiguous. The CDR3 extends over 14 amino acids. V was shortened by 0 bases and J by 9 bases, with 9 bases between the two germline ends. From germline, CDR1 is MNHNS and CDR2 SASEGT. CDR3 region: CASSEAHEVSPLHF. The CDR3 nucleotides are TGTGCCAGCAGTGAAGCGCACGAGGTTTCACCCCTCCACTTT.

The V call is TRBV15, the J call TRBJ1-1, with D unclear. With 0 bases removed from V and 0 bases from J, the gap between germline ends came to 5 bases. The CDR3 spans 14 residues. In germline, CDR1 is LNHNV, CDR2 YYDKDF (reference sequence). Written as DNA, the CDR3 is TGTGCCACCAGCAGAGAAATCATGAACACTGAAGCTTTCTTT. Translation: CATSREIMNTEAFF.

The CDR3 spells CAWEDRGFSYEQYF. The CDR3 DNA is TGTGCCTGGGAGGACAGGGGCTTCTCCTACGAGCAGTACTTC. V is TRBV30 and J is TRBJ2-7; 9 nucleotides line up with TRBD1. Germline trimming cut 5 bases from V and 0 bases from J; bases unmatched to any gene: 5. The CDR3 is 14 residues long. CDR1 and CDR2 (germline): GTSNPN, SVGIG (reference sequence).

V gene TRBV11-2 combines with J gene TRBJ2-7; D gene unclear. V gave up 6 bases and J gave up 0 bases, with 12 bases separating them. Germline CDR1 SGHAT, CDR2 FQNNGV. The CDR3 contains 14 residues. This CDR3 reads CASSAVRSSYEQYF. The CDR3 DNA is TGTGCCAGCAGTGCGGTGAGGAGCTCCTACGAGCAGTACTTC.

The chain employs TRBV6-1 and TRBJ2-1, with 8 bases aligning to TRBD1. V was clipped by 6 bases and J by 5 bases; unmatched bases: 6. The CDR3 length is 14 residues. Germline CDR1 MNHNS, CDR2 SASEGT. In DNA, the CDR3 is TGTGCCAGCAGGGGGGACAGGCTGAACAATGAGCAGTTCTTC. It codes for CASRGDRLNNEQFF.

The chain carries TRBV4-1 and TRBJ1-2, with TRBD1 matching 7 bases. The V gene end was trimmed by 2 bases and the J gene end by 8 bases; junction bases not matched to a gene: 14. Germline-derived CDR1 and CDR2 are MGHRA and YSYEKL. The CDR3 length is 16 residues. The CDR3 DNA follows: TGCGCCAGCAGCCAAAGGGGCCGGCAGGGGGACGGAGGCTACACCTTC. The encoded protein is CASSQRGRQGDGGYTF.